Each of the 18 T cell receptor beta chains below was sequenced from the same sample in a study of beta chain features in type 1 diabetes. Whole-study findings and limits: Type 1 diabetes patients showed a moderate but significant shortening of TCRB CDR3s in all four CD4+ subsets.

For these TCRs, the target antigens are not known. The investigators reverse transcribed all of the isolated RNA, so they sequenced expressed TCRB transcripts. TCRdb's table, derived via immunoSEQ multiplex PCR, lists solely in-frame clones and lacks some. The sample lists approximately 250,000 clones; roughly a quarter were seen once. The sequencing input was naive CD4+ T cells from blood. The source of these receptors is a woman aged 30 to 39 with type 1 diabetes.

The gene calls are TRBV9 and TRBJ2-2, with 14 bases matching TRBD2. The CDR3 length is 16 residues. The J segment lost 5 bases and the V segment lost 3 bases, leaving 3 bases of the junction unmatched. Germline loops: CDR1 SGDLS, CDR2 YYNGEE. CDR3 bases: TGTGCCAGCAGCGCGGGGACTAGCGGGAGAACCGGGGAGCTGTTTTTT. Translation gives CASSAGTSGRTGELFF.

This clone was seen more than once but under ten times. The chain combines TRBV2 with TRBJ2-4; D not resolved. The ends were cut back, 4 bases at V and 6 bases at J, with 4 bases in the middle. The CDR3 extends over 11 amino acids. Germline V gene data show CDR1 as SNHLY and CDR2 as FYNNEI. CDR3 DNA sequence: TGTGCCAGCAGTGTATCAAACATTCAGTACTTC. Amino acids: CASSVSNIQYF.

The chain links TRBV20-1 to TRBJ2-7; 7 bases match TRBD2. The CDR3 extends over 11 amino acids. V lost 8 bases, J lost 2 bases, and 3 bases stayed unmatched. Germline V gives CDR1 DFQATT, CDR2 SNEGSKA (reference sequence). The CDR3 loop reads CSTRGAYEQYF. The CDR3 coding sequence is TGCAGTACCCGGGGGGCCTACGAGCAGTACTTC.

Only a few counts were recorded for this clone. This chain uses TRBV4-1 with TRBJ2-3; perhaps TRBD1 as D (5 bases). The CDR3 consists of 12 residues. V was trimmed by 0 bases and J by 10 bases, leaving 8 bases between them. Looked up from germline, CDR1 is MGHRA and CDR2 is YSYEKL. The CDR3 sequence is CASSQEGPSQYF. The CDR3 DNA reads TGCGCCAGCAGCCAAGAGGGGCCTTCGCAGTATTTT.

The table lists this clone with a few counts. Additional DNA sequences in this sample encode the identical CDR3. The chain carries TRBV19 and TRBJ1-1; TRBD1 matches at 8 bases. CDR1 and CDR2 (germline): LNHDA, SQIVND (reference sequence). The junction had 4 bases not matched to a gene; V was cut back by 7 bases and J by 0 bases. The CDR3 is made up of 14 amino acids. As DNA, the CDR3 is TGTGCCAGTACCCGGACAGGGATGAACACTGAAGCTTTCTTT. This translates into CASTRTGMNTEAFF.

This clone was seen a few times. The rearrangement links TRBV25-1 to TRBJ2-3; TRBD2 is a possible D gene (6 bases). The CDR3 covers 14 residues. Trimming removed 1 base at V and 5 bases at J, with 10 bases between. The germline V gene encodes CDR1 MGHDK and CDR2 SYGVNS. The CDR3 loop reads CASSESGGLDTQYF. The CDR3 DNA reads TGTGCCAGCAGTGAATCCGGGGGATTAGATACGCAGTATTTT.

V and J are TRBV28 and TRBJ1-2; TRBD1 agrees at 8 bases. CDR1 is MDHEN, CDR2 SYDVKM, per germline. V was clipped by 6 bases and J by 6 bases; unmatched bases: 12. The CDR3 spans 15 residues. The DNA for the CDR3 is TGTGCCAGCAGCTCAGGACAGGGATTGTTCGATGGCTACACCTTC. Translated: CASSSGQGLFDGYTF.

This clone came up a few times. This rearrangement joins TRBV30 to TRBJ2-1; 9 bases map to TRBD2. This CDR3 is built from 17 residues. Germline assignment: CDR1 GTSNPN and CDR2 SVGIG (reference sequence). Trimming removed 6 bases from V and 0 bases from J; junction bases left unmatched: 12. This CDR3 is CACIYSGSGGSYNEQFF. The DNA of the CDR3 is TGTGCCTGCATCTATAGCGGGAGTGGGGGCTCCTACAATGAGCAGTTCTTC.

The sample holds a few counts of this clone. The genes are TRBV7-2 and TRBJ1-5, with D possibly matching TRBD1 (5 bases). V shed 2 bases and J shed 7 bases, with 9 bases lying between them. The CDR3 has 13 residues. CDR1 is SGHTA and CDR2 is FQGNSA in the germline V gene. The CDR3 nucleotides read TGTGCCAGCAGCTTACTCGGGGGACAGCCCCAGCATTTT. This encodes CASSLLGGQPQHF.

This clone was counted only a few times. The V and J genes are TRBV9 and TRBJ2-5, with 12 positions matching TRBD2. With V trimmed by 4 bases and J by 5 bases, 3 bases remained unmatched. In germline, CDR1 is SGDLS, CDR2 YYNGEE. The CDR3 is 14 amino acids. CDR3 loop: CASSPLAGGETQYF. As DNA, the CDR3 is TGTGCCAGCAGCCCCCTAGCGGGAGGGGAGACCCAGTACTTC. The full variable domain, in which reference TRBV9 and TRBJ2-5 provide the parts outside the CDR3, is DSGVTQTPKHLITATGQRVTLRCSPRSGDLSVYWYQQSLDQGLQFLIQYYNGEERAKGNILERFSAQQFPDLHSELNLSSLELGDSALYFCASSPLAGGETQYFGPGTRLLVL.

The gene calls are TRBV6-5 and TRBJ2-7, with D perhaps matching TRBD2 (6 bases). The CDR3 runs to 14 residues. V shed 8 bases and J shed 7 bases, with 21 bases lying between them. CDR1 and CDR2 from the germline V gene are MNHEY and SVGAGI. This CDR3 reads CASRAIGGRGEQYF. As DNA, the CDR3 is TGTGCCAGCCGGGCTATAGGAGGGAGAGGGGAGCAGTACTTC.

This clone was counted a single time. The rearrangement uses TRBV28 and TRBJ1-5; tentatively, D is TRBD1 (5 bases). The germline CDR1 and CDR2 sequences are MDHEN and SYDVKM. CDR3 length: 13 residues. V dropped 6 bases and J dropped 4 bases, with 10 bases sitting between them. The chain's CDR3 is CASRSYRNQPQHF. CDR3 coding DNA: TGTGCCAGCAGGTCCTACAGGAATCAGCCCCAGCATTTT.

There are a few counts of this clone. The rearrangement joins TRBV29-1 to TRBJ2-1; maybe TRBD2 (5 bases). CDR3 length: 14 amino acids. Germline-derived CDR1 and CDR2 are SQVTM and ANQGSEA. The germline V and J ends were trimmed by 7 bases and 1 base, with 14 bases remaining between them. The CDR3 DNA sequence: TGCAGCGGTACCTTCGGACTTTCCTACAATGAGCAGTTCTTC. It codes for CSGTFGLSYNEQFF.

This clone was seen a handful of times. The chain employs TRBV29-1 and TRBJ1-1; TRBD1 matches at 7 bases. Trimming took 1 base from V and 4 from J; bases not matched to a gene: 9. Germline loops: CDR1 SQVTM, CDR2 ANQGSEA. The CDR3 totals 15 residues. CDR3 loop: CSVEGRLAGGTEAFF. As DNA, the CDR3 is TGCAGCGTTGAAGGCCGCTTGGCAGGGGGCACTGAAGCTTTCTTT.

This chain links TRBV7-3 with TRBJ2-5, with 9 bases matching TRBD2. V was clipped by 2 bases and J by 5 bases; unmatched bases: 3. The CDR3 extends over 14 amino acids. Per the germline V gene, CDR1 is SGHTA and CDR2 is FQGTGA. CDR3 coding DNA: TGTGCCAGCAGCTTACTAGCGGGATTTGAGACCCAGTACTTC. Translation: CASSLLAGFETQYF.

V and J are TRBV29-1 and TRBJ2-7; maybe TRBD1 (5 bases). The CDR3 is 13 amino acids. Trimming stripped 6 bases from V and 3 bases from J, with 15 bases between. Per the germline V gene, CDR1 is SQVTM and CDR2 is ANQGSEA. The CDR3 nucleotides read TGCAGCGTAAAAAAGGACACGTACTACGAGCAGTACTTC. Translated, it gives CSVKKDTYYEQYF.

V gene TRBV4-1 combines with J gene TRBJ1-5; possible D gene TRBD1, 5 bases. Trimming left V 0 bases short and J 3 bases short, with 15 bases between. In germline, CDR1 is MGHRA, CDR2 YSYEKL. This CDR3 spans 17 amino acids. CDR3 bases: TGCGCCAGCAGCCAAGATAGGGGTAGACGGTACAATCAGCCCCAGCATTTT. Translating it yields CASSQDRGRRYNQPQHF.

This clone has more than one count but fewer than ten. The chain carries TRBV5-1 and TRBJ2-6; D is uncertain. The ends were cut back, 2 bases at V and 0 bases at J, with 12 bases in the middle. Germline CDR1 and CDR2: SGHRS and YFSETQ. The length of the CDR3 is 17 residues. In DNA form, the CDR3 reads TGCGCCAGCAGCTTAAACGAGATCCACTCTGGGGCCAACGTCCTGACTTTC. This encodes CASSLNEIHSGANVLTF.